This T cell receptor beta chain was profiled in a study of control samples from healthy donors and cancer patients. V shed 3 bases and J 8 bases; nucleotides not matched to a gene: 6. Per the germline V gene, CDR1 is SNHLY and CDR2 is FYNNEI. This CDR3 region has 15 residues. Sequencing used immunoSEQ multiplex PCR; TCRdb keeps in-frame clones, though not all of them. The sample shows about 58,000 clones, around 87% of them seen only once. Source material: PBMCs. The V gene is TRBV2, the J gene TRBJ2-1; TRBD2 agrees at 11 bases. The TCR sequence derives from a woman aged 55-70 years with lung cancer. Here the CDR3 DNA reads TGTGCCAGCAGTGATCAGACTAGCGGGAAGGATGAGCAGTTCTTC. Protein sequence: CASSDQTSGKDEQFF.